Sequencing of this T cell receptor (beta chain) was carried out in a study of blood T cell repertoires in COVID-19. For the study at large: PBMCs, B-cell-depleted T cells, or T cells provided the cDNA or gDNA that made up the material.

V lost 3 bases and J lost 8, with 13 bases in between. The germline CDR1 and CDR2 sequences are SNHLY and FYNNEI. The length of the CDR3 is 13 residues. The protocol was immunoSEQ multiplex PCR, while the TCRdb copy is restricted to in-frame clones and leaves out a portion. The table includes 250,000 or so clones, about 85% detected once. Participants spanned ages roughly 18 to 90 years and resided in 20 to 30 US areas. J is TRBJ1-2 and V is TRBV2, with D hard to call. Sequencing was done on a sample of PBMCs or T cells enriched from blood (not recorded which). This TCR was sampled from a woman between 50 and 59 years old who had been exposed to COVID-19. The CDR3 nucleotides read TGTGCCAGCAGTGAGGGCAGGCCTGGGGGCTACACCTTC. This encodes CASSEGRPGGYTF. Combining the CDR3 with reference TRBV2 and TRBJ1-2 gives the whole variable domain EPEVTQTPSHQVTQMGQEVILRCVPISNHLYFYWYRQILGQKVEFLVSFYNNEISEKSEIFDDQFSVERPDGSNFTLKIRSTKLEDSAMYFCASSEGRPGGYTFGSGTRLTVV.